The T cell receptor beta chain described here comes from a study of patients and donors after allogeneic stem cell transplantation. Germline V lookup: CDR1 SGHTA, CDR2 FQGNSA. The germline V and J ends were trimmed by 5 bases and 3 bases, with 11 bases remaining between them. CDR3 length: 14 residues. TCRdb used MiXCR to reprocess the RT-PCR reads, holding one entry per CDR3 protein. The sample gives approximately 220,000 distinct CDR3 sequences, roughly 38% of which show up once; more than 9% is in the top ten. The sequencing sample was made of blood, either unsorted or a sorted T cell fraction (not recorded which). This sequence joins TRBV7-2 and TRBJ1-5, with no clear D. The sequence derives from a human donor who was either an allogeneic HSCT recipient or a stem cell or donor lymphocyte infusion donor (not recorded which). It is not recorded whose cells these are; they may come from a transplant donor. In nucleotides, the CDR3 is TGTGCCAGCAGCCCCTATGGCACCAATCAGCCCCAGCATTTT. This translates into CASSPYGTNQPQHF.